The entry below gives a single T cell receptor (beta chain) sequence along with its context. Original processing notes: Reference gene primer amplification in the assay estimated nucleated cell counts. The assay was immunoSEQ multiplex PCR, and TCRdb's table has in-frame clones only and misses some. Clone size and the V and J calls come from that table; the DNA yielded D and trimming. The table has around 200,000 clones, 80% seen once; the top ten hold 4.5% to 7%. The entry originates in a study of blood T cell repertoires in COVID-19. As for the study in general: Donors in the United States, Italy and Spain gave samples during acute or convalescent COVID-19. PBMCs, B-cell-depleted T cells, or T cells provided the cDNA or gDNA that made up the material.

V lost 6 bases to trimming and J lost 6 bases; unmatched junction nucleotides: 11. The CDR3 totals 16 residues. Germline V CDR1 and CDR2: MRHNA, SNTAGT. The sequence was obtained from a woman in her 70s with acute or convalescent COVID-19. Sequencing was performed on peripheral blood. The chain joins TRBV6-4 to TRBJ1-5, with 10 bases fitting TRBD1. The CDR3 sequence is CASSMKRTGGFQPQHF. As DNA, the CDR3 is TGTGCCAGCAGCATGAAACGGACAGGGGGTTTTCAGCCCCAGCATTTT.